This T cell receptor beta chain was recovered during a study of cytomegalovirus exposure and HLA in healthy donors. In the study overall: From about 180 million T cells, an earlier analysis saw approximately 110 million unique TCR beta sequences. When just under 400 donors were genotyped, roughly 82% of them were found to fall in the Caucasian-associated ancestry cluster. Whole-study results and caveats: Per published reports, the classifier diagnosed cytomegalovirus status with high specificity and sensitivity. Some TCR beta chains (around 160 of them) were listed as cytomegalovirus-associated.

Use of 60 Vbeta and 13 Jbeta primers characterized the PCR. The protocol was immunoSEQ multiplex PCR, while the TCRdb copy is restricted to in-frame clones and leaves out a portion. The sample holds about 200,000 clones. CDR1 is MDHEN, CDR2 SYDVKM, per germline. The CDR3 extends over 16 amino acids. V was trimmed by 2 bases and J by 5 bases, leaving 18 bases between them. Worth noting for this clone: The antigen is not known.

The TCR originated in a girl aged 2 to 10 in good health and CMV-seropositive. The specimen sequenced was PBMCs. This chain links TRBV28 with TRBJ1-2; D may be TRBD1 (5 bases). CDR3 bases: TGTGCCAGCAGTTTAGATAGGGGTTCGGGGGGATATGGCTACACCTTC. Protein sequence: CASSLDRGSGGYGYTF.